This TCR beta chain is drawn from a study of blood T cell repertoires in COVID-19. Study information: Sources were T cells, B-cell-depleted T cells, or PBMCs; the material itself was cDNA or gDNA.

Germline values: CDR1 LNHDA, CDR2 SQIVND (reference sequence). The CDR3 spans 13 residues. Deletions cut 5 bases from V and 8 bases from J, with 10 bases between. TCRdb's table, derived via immunoSEQ multiplex PCR, lists solely in-frame clones and lacks some. The sample has more than 150,000 clones, over 80% seen once. Sequenced input: PBMCs or T cells enriched from blood (not recorded which). This TCR came from a woman aged 55-69 years who had recovered from COVID-19. This sequence joins TRBV19 and TRBJ1-6; tentatively, D is TRBD1 (5 bases). In nucleotides, the CDR3 is TGTGCCAGTAGTCGGACACTGGATTCACCCCTCCACTTT. Its protein product is CASSRTLDSPLHF.